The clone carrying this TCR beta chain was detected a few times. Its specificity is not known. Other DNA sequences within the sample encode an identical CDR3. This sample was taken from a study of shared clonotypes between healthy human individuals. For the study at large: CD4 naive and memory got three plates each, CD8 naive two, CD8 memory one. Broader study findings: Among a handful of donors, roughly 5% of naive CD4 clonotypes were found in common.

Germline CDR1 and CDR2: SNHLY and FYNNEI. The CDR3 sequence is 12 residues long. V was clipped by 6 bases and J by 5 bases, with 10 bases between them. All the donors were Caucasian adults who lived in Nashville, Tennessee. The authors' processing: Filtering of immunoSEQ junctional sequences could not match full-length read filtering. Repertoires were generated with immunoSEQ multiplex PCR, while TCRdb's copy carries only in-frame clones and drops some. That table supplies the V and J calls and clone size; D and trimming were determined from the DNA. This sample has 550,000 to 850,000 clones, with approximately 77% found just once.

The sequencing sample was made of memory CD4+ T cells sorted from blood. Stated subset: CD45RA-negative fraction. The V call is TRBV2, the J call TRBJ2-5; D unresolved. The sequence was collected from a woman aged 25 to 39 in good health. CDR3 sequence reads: CASSERRETQYF. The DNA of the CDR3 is TGTGCCAGCAGCGAGCGCCGGGAGACCCAGTACTTC.